This T cell receptor beta chain was sequenced in a study of Graves' ophthalmopathy and Graves' hyperthyroidism. Amplification of the TCR beta CDR3 regions used RNA transcripts (as template). Amplification began with first-round RT-PCR using HTBI primers, then second-round multiplex PCR was performed. MiXCR, run by TCRdb on the multiplex PCR reads, gives a single entry per CDR3 protein. This repertoire shows over 150,000 distinct CDR3 sequences, less than 45% found once; its top ten account for 5.8%. CDR1 and CDR2 (germline): MDHEN, SYDVKM. J was trimmed by 0 bases and V by 7 bases; bases with no gene match: 8. The CDR3 runs to 15 residues. Findings and limits, study-wide: For separating ophthalmopathy from stable hyperthyroidism, a 13-signature model gave about 90% sensitivity and 81.08% specificity.

Many counts were recorded for this clonotype. The antigen is not known. Having ophthalmopathy, the donors showed moderate-to-severe activity, CAS ≥3 and NOSPECS ≥4, with disease lasting under 3 months. Patients were left out if they had other autoimmune diseases, uncontrolled infections, pregnancy or lactation. Diagnosis relied on clinical symptoms, serum thyroxine, TRAb, thyroid ultrasound and orbital computed tomography. The chain employs TRBV28 and TRBJ1-1; 7 bases align to TRBD1. This clonotype was sampled from a woman in her forties with Graves' ophthalmopathy. The sample consisted of peripheral blood. CDR3 bases: TGTGCCAGCAAGCTCCCGACAGGGATGAACACTGAAGCTTTCTTT. Its translation: CASKLPTGMNTEAFF.